Following are 25 T cell receptor beta chains from one sample sequenced in a study of T-cell memory formation after mild COVID-19. TCRdb re-called the 5' RACE reads with MiXCR, one entry per CDR3 protein. The data contain 350,000 to 450,000 distinct CDR3 sequences, roughly 14% of them singletons. Sequencing input: PBMCs or a T cell subset sorted from them (not recorded which). These receptors all come from a man younger than 35 who had mild COVID-19 (a few samples of this study predate the infection). Cell type and time point are not known.

This clonotype was seen ten or more times. The chain recombines TRBV2 with TRBJ2-3; D is uncertain. There are 14 residues in the CDR3. The V and J ends lost 8 bases and 5 bases respectively, with 17 bases between them. Germline V gene sequence: CDR1 SNHLY, CDR2 FYNNEI. As DNA, the CDR3 is TGTGCCAGCCCCCCAGGCGGCCCAGGAGATACGCAGTATTTT. It translates to CASPPGGPGDTQYF.

The chain's CDR3 is CASSQVALAGGPLQFF. CDR3 sequence (DNA): TGTGCCAGCAGCCAAGTCGCCCTAGCGGGGGGGCCGTTGCAGTTCTTC. The J gene is TRBJ2-1, the V gene TRBV3-1; 12 bases line up with TRBD2. There are 16 residues in the CDR3. Trimming removed 1 base from V and 12 bases from J; junction bases left unmatched: 10. Germline V gene data show CDR1 as LGHDT and CDR2 as YNNKEL (reference sequence).

This clonotype turned up a few times. CDR3 loop: CASSRYSSYNSPLHF. The CDR3, as DNA: TGTGCCAGCAGCCGGTACAGCTCCTATAATTCACCCCTCCACTTT. This rearrangement joins TRBV7-2 to TRBJ1-6; unclear D gene. The CDR3 sequence is 15 residues long. In germline, CDR1 is SGHTA, CDR2 FQGNSA. The germline V and J ends were trimmed by 5 bases and 0 bases, with 8 bases remaining between them.

The CDR3 coding sequence is TGTGCCAGCAGTTTCTCGTGGTCAGTCCAAGAGACCCAGTACTTC. Its protein product is CASSFSWSVQETQYF. The genes are TRBV27 and TRBJ2-5; D remains ambiguous. This CDR3 has 15 residues. Per the germline V gene, CDR1 is MNHEY and CDR2 is SMNVEV (reference sequence). The V and J ends lost 3 bases and 1 base respectively, with 12 bases between them.

The rearrangement uses TRBV9 and TRBJ1-2; D is undetermined. The CDR3 covers 14 residues. The germline V gene has CDR1 SGDLS and CDR2 YYNGEE. Trimming pared 0 bases from V and 6 bases from J, leaving 12 bases between. CDR3 sequence: CASSVAPRENGYTF. CDR3 DNA sequence: TGTGCCAGCAGCGTAGCCCCCCGGGAAAATGGCTACACCTTC.

This clonotype showed up just a few times. The chain is built from TRBV20-1 and TRBJ2-7; 8 nucleotides align to TRBD1. Germline-derived CDR1 and CDR2 are DFQATT and SNEGSKA (reference sequence). The V segment lost 3 bases and the J segment 0 bases; nucleotides outside the gene matches: 1. CDR3 length: 13 residues. The CDR3 bases are TGCAGTGCTAGGGACAGGGTCTCCTACGAGCAGTACGTC. Its protein is CSARDRVSYEQYV.

This clonotype was observed a few times. CDR3 sequence (DNA): TGTGCCAGCAGCCGTGACAGGGCTTTTAATGAAAAACTGTTTTTT. Translation: CASSRDRAFNEKLFF. V usage is TRBV7-6 and J usage is TRBJ1-4, with TRBD1 identical over 7 bases. The CDR3 consists of 15 residues. Germline lookup yields CDR1 SGHVS and CDR2 FNYEAQ. V shed 5 bases and J 4 bases; nucleotides not matched to a gene: 7.

This sequence joins TRBV7-9 and TRBJ2-1; 13 nucleotides match TRBD2. Germline V lookup: CDR1 SEHNR, CDR2 FQNEAQ (reference sequence). Trimming took 5 bases from V and 0 from J; bases not matched to a gene: 4. The CDR3 is made up of 17 amino acids. The CDR3 nucleotides are TGTGCCAGCAGCCCTAGGACTAGCGGGGGCTCCTACAATGAGCAGTTCTTC. It yields the protein CASSPRTSGGSYNEQFF. Full variable domain (rest looked up from reference TRBV7-9 and TRBJ2-1): DTGVSQNPRHKITKRGQNVTFRCDPISEHNRLYWYRQTLGQGPEFLTYFQNEAQLEKSRLLSDRFSAERPKGSFSTLEIQRTEQGDSAMYLCASSPRTSGGSYNEQFFGPGTRLTVL.

The chain links TRBV4-3 to TRBJ2-7; weak D call: TRBD2 (6 bases). Germline CDR1 reads LGHNA; CDR2 reads YSLEER. V gave up 4 bases and J gave up 2 bases, with 9 bases separating them. The CDR3 sequence is 13 residues long. In DNA, the CDR3 is TGCGCCAGCAGCCGGGAGGTCGCCTACGAGCAGTACTTC. It specifies CASSREVAYEQYF.

The table lists this clonotype with a few counts. This chain links TRBV12-3 or TRBV12-4 with TRBJ2-5; possibly TRBD1 for D (5 bases). Trimming pared 1 base from V and 1 base from J, leaving 13 bases between. The CDR3 sequence is 16 residues long. In DNA form, the CDR3 reads TGTGCCAGCAGTTTAGAGGGGATTGGCCCCCAAGAGACCCAGTACTTC. It codes for CASSLEGIGPQETQYF.

The chain recombines TRBV28 with TRBJ2-7; D gene uncertain. CDR1 is MDHEN and CDR2 is SYDVKM in the germline V gene. V lost 6 bases and J 0 bases, leaving 9 bases between the germline ends. This CDR3 has 13 amino acids. In DNA, the CDR3 is TGTGCCAGCAGCTCGGACGCCTCCTACGAGCAGTACGTC. As protein: CASSSDASYEQYV.

This clonotype was recorded many times. This chain connects TRBV7-9 to TRBJ2-5; D may be TRBD2 (5 bases). The CDR3 contains 13 residues. Looked up from germline, CDR1 is SEHNR and CDR2 is FQNEAQ (reference sequence). The V end was cut by 6 bases, the J end by 10 bases, with 18 bases between. The CDR3 bases are TGTGCCAGCAGTCGCAGACTTGATGAGGGCCAGTACTTC. Translation: CASSRRLDEGQYF. The variable domain in full, completed from reference TRBV7-9 and TRBJ2-5, reads DTGVSQNPRHKITKRGQNVTFRCDPISEHNRLYWYRQTLGQGPEFLTYFQNEAQLEKSRLLSDRFSAERPKGSFSTLEIQRTEQGDSAMYLCASSRRLDEGQYFGPGTRLLVL.

The chain has TRBV5-4 and TRBJ1-1; 7 nucleotides match TRBD1. The CDR3 spans 17 residues. V was clipped by 0 bases and J by 0 bases; unmatched bases: 8. Germline-derived CDR1 and CDR2 are SGHNT and YYREEE (reference sequence). The CDR3 bases are TGTGCCAGCAGCTTGGCCTATCGGGACAGCCTGAACACTGAAGCTTTCTTT. Translated, it gives CASSLAYRDSLNTEAFF.

CDR3 region: CASSGHRYNEQFF. CDR3 nucleotide sequence: TGTGCCAGCTCCGGCCACAGGTACAATGAGCAGTTCTTC. The gene calls are TRBV7-2 and TRBJ2-1, with a tentative D call TRBD1 (5 bases). The germline CDR1 and CDR2 sequences are SGHTA and FQGNSA. Trimming took off 8 bases at V and 4 bases at J, with 12 bases between the two ends. The CDR3 has 13 residues.

This chain links TRBV6-5 with TRBJ2-5; 10 bases are shared with TRBD2. In germline, CDR1 is MNHEY, CDR2 SVGAGI. Losses at the gene ends were 2 bases for V and 2 bases for J; bases not matched to a gene: 5. The CDR3 length is 16 residues. CDR3 nucleotide sequence: TGTGCCAGCAGTTACAGTCTAGCGGGGGATCAAGAGACCCAGTACTTC. Its protein product is CASSYSLAGDQETQYF.

Ten or more counts support this clonotype. CDR3 residues: CARPGQGGNIQYF. In DNA form, the CDR3 reads TGTGCCAGGCCCGGACAGGGCGGAAACATTCAGTACTTC. The chain has TRBV3-1 and TRBJ2-4; 8 nucleotides match TRBD1. Germline V gene sequence: CDR1 LGHDT, CDR2 YNNKEL (reference sequence). Losses at the gene ends were 9 bases for V and 6 bases for J; bases not matched to a gene: 7. The CDR3 is made up of 13 amino acids.

The chain joins TRBV7-9 to TRBJ2-7; D remains unclear. The CDR3 has 12 amino acids. V lost 0 bases and J lost 5, with 5 bases in between. Germline CDR1 SEHNR, CDR2 FQNEAQ (reference sequence). CDR3 DNA: TGTGCCAGCAGCTTAGCTAGGAACGAGCAGTACTTC. This gives the protein CASSLARNEQYF.

The J gene is TRBJ2-4, the V gene TRBV13; no definite D call. The CDR3 is made up of 12 amino acids. Germline-derived CDR1 and CDR2 are PRHDT and FYEKMQ (reference sequence). V was pared by 3 bases and J by 3 bases, with 3 bases between. The CDR3 reads CASSFFKNIQYF. In nucleotides, the CDR3 is TGTGCCAGCAGCTTCTTCAAAAACATTCAGTACTTC. Full variable domain (rest looked up from reference TRBV13 and TRBJ2-4): AAGVIQSPRHLIKEKRETATLKCYPIPRHDTVYWYQQGPGQDPQFLISFYEKMQSDKGSIPDRFSAQQFSDYHSELNMSSLELGDSALYFCASSFFKNIQYFGAGTRLSVL.

The chain has TRBV5-1 and TRBJ1-1; D remains ambiguous. The CDR3 is 15 residues long. With 4 bases removed from V and 0 bases from J, the gap between germline ends came to 13 bases. Germline V gives CDR1 SGHRS, CDR2 YFSETQ. The CDR3 is CASSVDTTMNTEAFF. The CDR3 nucleotides read TGCGCCAGCAGCGTAGACACCACCATGAACACTGAAGCTTTCTTT.

The chain links TRBV18 to TRBJ1-3; possible D gene TRBD1, 6 bases. V lost 1 base, J lost 3 bases, and 10 bases lay in between. CDR1 and CDR2 (germline): KGHSH, LQKENI. There are 15 residues in the CDR3. CDR3 loop: CASSPLDSLGNTIYF. In DNA, the CDR3 is TGTGCCAGCTCACCACTGGACAGTCTTGGAAACACCATATATTTT.

The gene calls are TRBV20-1 and TRBJ1-5; possible D gene TRBD1, 6 bases. This CDR3 spans 14 amino acids. Trimming removed 0 bases from V and 8 bases from J, with 14 bases in between. Germline V gives CDR1 DFQATT, CDR2 SNEGSKA (reference sequence). Here the CDR3 DNA reads TGCAGTGCTAGAGATCTCTGGGGGCTTGAGCCCCAGCATTTT. Protein sequence: CSARDLWGLEPQHF.

The chain couples TRBV28 to TRBJ2-1; 8 bases agree with TRBD1. The CDR3 loop spans 15 amino acids. The V gene end was trimmed by 5 bases and the J gene end by 4 bases; junction bases not matched to a gene: 7. CDR1 and CDR2 (germline): MDHEN, SYDVKM. CDR3 coding DNA: TGTGCCAGCAGTAGAGGACAGGGAGGATACAATGAGCAGTTCTTC. Translating gives CASSRGQGGYNEQFF. The whole variable domain, remainder taken from reference TRBV28 and TRBJ2-1, is DVKVTQSSRYLVKRTGEKVFLECVQDMDHENMFWYRQDPGLGLRLIYFSYDVKMKEKGDIPEGYSVSREKKERFSLILESASTNQTSMYLCASSRGQGGYNEQFFGPGTRLTVL.

This clonotype was seen repeatedly, ten times or more. The chain employs TRBV12-3 or TRBV12-4 and TRBJ2-5; D tentatively fits TRBD1 or TRBD2 (5 bases each). The CDR3 consists of 12 residues. The V end was cut by 5 bases, the J end by 4 bases, with 8 bases between. Here the CDR3 reads CASSQRGETQYF. CDR3 coding DNA: TGTGCCAGCAGTCAGAGGGGAGAGACCCAGTACTTC.

CDR3 sequence: CASSSTGNPTDTQYF. The DNA of the CDR3 is TGTGCCAGCAGCTCAACTGGGAATCCAACAGATACGCAGTATTTT. V is TRBV7-2 and J is TRBJ2-3, with unresolved D. This CDR3 region has 15 residues. The germline V gene has CDR1 SGHTA and CDR2 FQGNSA. V was shortened by 4 bases and J by 3 bases, with 14 bases between the two germline ends.

This clonotype was seen a handful of times. The chain carries TRBV20-1 and TRBJ2-2; D is unclear. The V and J ends lost 0 bases and 8 bases respectively, with 16 bases between them. Germline V gene data show CDR1 as DFQATT and CDR2 as SNEGSKA (reference sequence). CDR3 size: 15 residues. The CDR3 DNA reads as TGCAGTGCTAGAGATATCCGGAGAGGCACGGGGGAGCTGTTTTTT. Its protein product is CSARDIRRGTGELFF.